These T cell receptor beta chains were read from a single sample in a study of OX40 agonist ivuxolimab in advanced cancers. Assay: immunoSEQ multiplex PCR; the TCRdb copy retains only in-frame clones and omits some. The table records around 21,000 clones, about 86% of them present only once. This specimen was CD4+ or CD8+ T cells sorted from blood, taken in a trial of the OX40 agonist ivuxolimab. The receptors derive from an adult with an advanced solid tumor such as melanoma, head and neck, liver or kidney cancer. Each CDR3 is given with its conserved first and last residue. Each record gives: V gene, J gene, D gene, clone size, CDR3 DNA, CDR3 protein. D genes are given only for firm matches. Clone size is given for some rows only: seen once, a few or many times, or a class if the clone is expanded.

>TRBV2|TRBJ2-5|TRBD1|-
TGTGCCAGTACAGGGGGGCGGGAGACCCAGTACTTC
CASTGGRETQYF
>TRBV7-2|TRBJ2-6|TRBD1|-
TGTGCCAGCAGCTTAGACGGGACAGGGATCCCTGGGGCCAACGTCCTGACTTTC
CASSLDGTGIPGANVLTF
>TRBV5-1|TRBJ2-4|-|-
TGCGCCAGCAGCCTCTCGGGGGATGCAAACATTCAGTACTTC
CASSLSGDANIQYF
>TRBV15|TRBJ1-1|-|few
TGTGCCACCAGCAGAGATCGGGCAGGGAAAGCTGAAGCTTTCTTT
CATSRDRAGKAEAFF
>TRBV7-9|TRBJ1-2|-|-
TGTGCCAGCAGGTCAACGGGGTTGGGGTGGAATGGCTACACCTTC
CASRSTGLGWNGYTF
>TRBV27|TRBJ2-3|-|-
TGTGCCAGCAGTTCGGTTGGATCCTCGATAGATACGCAGTATTTT
CASSSVGSSIDTQYF
>TRBV4-1|TRBJ2-1|-|medium-sized
TGCGCCAGCAACATCGGGACGTACGCTGGGGATGAGCAGTTCTTC
CASNIGTYAGDEQFF
>TRBV21-1|TRBJ2-1|-|-
TGTGCCAGCAGCGGCAAGGATGAGCAGTTCTTC
CASSGKDEQFF
>TRBV28|TRBJ2-5|-|-
TGTGCCAGCAGTTTAGCCCCGGGCCCCGGAAGGACCCAGTACTTC
CASSLAPGPGRTQYF
>TRBV9|TRBJ2-3|TRBD2|-
TGTGCCAGCAGCGTAGCGTCCGGGGGGATGGCAGATACGCAGTATTTT
CASSVASGGMADTQYF
>TRBV9|TRBJ2-3|-|-
TGTGCCAGCAGCGTAGTCGGGAGACCAGATACGCAGTATTTT
CASSVVGRPDTQYF
>TRBV5-1|TRBJ2-1|TRBD1|-
TGCGCCAGCAGCTTGCCGCGGGACAGGGTAAGCGATGAGCAGTTCTTC
CASSLPRDRVSDEQFF
>TRBV5-1|TRBJ2-7|TRBD1|-
TGCGCCAGCAGCTATCGGCAGGGGGCTCGGGAGCAGTACTTC
CASSYRQGAREQYF
>TRBV2|TRBJ2-1|-|once
TGTGCCAGCAGTGAATCGAGCCCCAGCTCCTACAATGAGCAGTTCTTC
CASSESSPSSYNEQFF
>TRBV7-3|TRBJ1-6|-|-
TGTGCCAGCAGCCCCACCGCCTCACCCCTCCACTTT
CASSPTASPLHF
>TRBV5-1|TRBJ2-7|-|-
TGCGCCAGCAGCTTGGGGTCGTTCAGGGACCCCTACGAGCAGTACTTC
CASSLGSFRDPYEQYF
>TRBV6-6|TRBJ1-5|-|few
TGTGCCAGCAGTTACCGGCGGGACAATCAGCCCCAGCATTTT
CASSYRRDNQPQHF
>TRBV5-1|TRBJ2-6|TRBD1|-
TGCGCCAGCAGCTTGGCGCCCACACAGGGGTGGAACTCTGGGGCCAACGTCCTGACTTTC
CASSLAPTQGWNSGANVLTF
>TRBV30|TRBJ2-2|-|-
TGTGCCCAAAACACAGGGGGGGACGCCGGGGAGCTGTTTTTT
CAQNTGGDAGELFF
>TRBV19|TRBJ1-5|-|-
TGTGCCAGTAGTATAGAAGGAACTTATAGCAATCAGCCCCAGCATTTT
CASSIEGTYSNQPQHF
>TRBV2|TRBJ1-5|-|-
TGTGCCAGCAGAGCAGGCACACAGCAGCCCCAGCATTTT
CASRAGTQQPQHF
>TRBV30|TRBJ1-2|-|-
TGTGCCTGGACCACCGGTGGAAACTATGGCTACACCTTC
CAWTTGGNYGYTF
>TRBV19|TRBJ2-3|TRBD2|-
TGTGCCAGTAGTATTCGCCCAGCGGGAGGGCCCACAGATACGCAGTATTTT
CASSIRPAGGPTDTQYF
>TRBV28|TRBJ2-3|TRBD1|-
TGTGCCAGCAGGGGGACAGGTAGTGTAACAGATACGCAGTATTTT
CASRGTGSVTDTQYF
>TRBV30|TRBJ1-1|TRBD1|-
TGTGCCTGGAGGAAAGGGGGCAGGACTGAAGCTTTCTTT
CAWRKGGRTEAFF
>TRBV4-1|TRBJ1-1|TRBD1|-
TGCGCCAGCAGCCAAGTAGAGGGGGCAGGTGAAGCTTTCTTT
CASSQVEGAGEAFF
>TRBV6-6|TRBJ1-1|-|-
TGTGCCAGCAGTTACCAAATACAGGGCGGGGTCACTGAAGCTTTCTTT
CASSYQIQGGVTEAFF
>TRBV29-1|TRBJ2-7|-|-
TGCAGCGTTGACTTGGGGGTAGGCTACGAGCAGTACTTC
CSVDLGVGYEQYF
>TRBV6-1|TRBJ2-7|-|-
TGTGCCAGCAGTCCCGGGCCCGAGCAGTACTTC
CASSPGPEQYF
>TRBV10-2|TRBJ2-5|TRBD1|-
TGCGCCAGCAGTGACCGCTTCAGGGGGCATCGAGAGACCCAGTACTTC
CASSDRFRGHRETQYF
>TRBV5-1|TRBJ2-1|-|-
TGCGCCAGCAGTGACGGAGCCTCCTACAATGAGCAGTTCTTC
CASSDGASYNEQFF
>TRBV28|TRBJ2-7|TRBD1|medium-sized
TGTGCCAGCAGTTTCACAACAGGGACAGGCGAGCAGTACTTC
CASSFTTGTGEQYF